This T cell receptor beta chain was obtained from a study of cytomegalovirus exposure and HLA in healthy donors. Overall study results and limits: Among CMV-associated TCR beta chains, most appeared HLA-restricted in a later analysis. Using a false discovery rate of 0.05, a later analysis showed that 16,951 TCR beta sequences were associated with HLA alleles. An analysis was carried out at a later point. It showed that HLA-associated TCR beta chains were more clonally expanded than equally common non-associated chains. TCR beta V- and J-gene trimming, according to a later analysis, was linked to a missense DCLRE1C variant.

The primer mix had 60 Vbeta and 13 Jbeta primers. TCRdb keeps only in-frame clones here, not all; method: immunoSEQ multiplex PCR. The table records 200,000 or so clones, 76% of them present only once. As concerns this clone: Its target is unknown.

The clonotype was recovered from a young man in good health and CMV-seronegative. Input material: PBMCs.

The CDR3 loop reads CASSWDRGQDGYTF. The CDR3 DNA reads as TGCGCCAGCAGCTGGGACAGGGGGCAGGATGGCTACACCTTC. This chain uses TRBV5-1 with TRBJ1-2; 12 nucleotides match TRBD1. CDR1 and CDR2 from the germline V gene are SGHRS and YFSETQ. The CDR3 loop spans 14 amino acids. With 3 bases clipped from V and 6 bases from J, the junction kept 3 bases outside the gene matches.